These 16 T cell receptor beta chains share one sample of origin, sequenced in a study of cytomegalovirus exposure and HLA in healthy donors. The PCR made use of 60 Vbeta and 13 Jbeta primers. Measured with immunoSEQ multiplex PCR; TCRdb has only the in-frame clones, and not every one. The sample includes 89,000 or so clones, just under 85% seen only once; the top ten take around 5.6%. The sequenced material came from PBMCs. These receptor sequences come from a woman aged 18 to 35 in good health and CMV-seropositive.

The chain couples TRBV19 to TRBJ2-5; D remains ambiguous. This CDR3 comprises 12 residues. The V end lost 6 bases, the J end lost 4 bases, and 9 bases lay between the germline ends. CDR1 is LNHDA and CDR2 is SQIVND in the germline V gene (reference sequence). CDR3 coding DNA: TGTGCCAGTAGCGACTTTCGAGAGACCCAGTACTTC. The encoded protein is CASSDFRETQYF. Drawing the rest from reference TRBV19 and TRBJ2-5, the complete variable domain is DGGITQSPKYLFRKEGQNVTLSCEQNLNHDAMYWYRQDPGQGLRLIYYSQIVNDFQKGDIAEGYSVSREKKESFPLTVTSAQKNPTAFYLCASSDFRETQYFGPGTRLLVL.

This chain connects TRBV6-4 to TRBJ2-1, with D possibly matching TRBD1 (6 bases). V lost 10 bases and J lost 10, with 14 bases in between. Germline values: CDR1 MRHNA, CDR2 SNTAGT. This CDR3 has 11 amino acids. The CDR3 protein is CATKGHREQFF. The CDR3 nucleotides read TGTGCCACCAAGGGACACAGAGAGCAGTTCTTC.

This clone is a singleton in its sample. The V gene is TRBV6-5, the J gene TRBJ1-1; 9 bases map to TRBD1. The junction had 4 bases not matched to a gene; V was cut back by 0 bases and J by 2 bases. The CDR3 consists of 16 residues. Germline V CDR1 and CDR2: MNHEY, SVGAGI. The CDR3: CASSYSGTGINTEAFF. CDR3 DNA sequence: TGTGCCAGCAGTTACTCGGGGACAGGGATTAACACTGAAGCTTTCTTT.

This chain uses TRBV4-1 with TRBJ1-3, with 7 bases identical to TRBD1. Germline-derived CDR1 and CDR2 are MGHRA and YSYEKL. After removal of 3 bases from V and 2 bases from J, the junction contained 4 bases not matched to a gene. The CDR3 loop spans 15 amino acids. Written as DNA, the CDR3 is TGCGCCAGCAGCCACGCGACAGGGCCTGGAAACACCATATATTTT. This translates into CASSHATGPGNTIYF.

The chain couples TRBV27 to TRBJ2-7; 10 bases fit TRBD1. This CDR3 contains 16 residues. With V trimmed by 6 bases and J by 4 bases, 12 bases remained unmatched. CDR1 is MNHEY, CDR2 SMNVEV, per germline (reference sequence). CDR3 DNA sequence: TGTGCCAGCAGCCCCGGGGCCGGGACAGGGGATTACGAGCAGTACTTC. Protein product: CASSPGAGTGDYEQYF.

V is TRBV10-2 and J is TRBJ2-7; 7 positions agree with TRBD2. The V gene end was trimmed by 8 bases and the J gene end by 3 bases; junction bases not matched to a gene: 4. Germline CDR1 is WSHSY and CDR2 is SAAADI. This CDR3 region has 12 residues. This CDR3 reads CASRASGYEQYF. The CDR3, as DNA: TGCGCCAGCCGGGCTAGCGGCTACGAGCAGTACTTC.

V and J are TRBV5-1 and TRBJ2-5, with D tentatively TRBD2 (6 bases). Germline V gene sequence: CDR1 SGHRS, CDR2 YFSETQ. CDR3 size: 15 residues. V lost 4 bases to trimming and J lost 4 bases, with 17 bases between them. This CDR3 is CASSPTLLEGETQYF. CDR3 coding DNA: TGCGCCAGCAGCCCGACCTTACTGGAGGGAGAGACCCAGTACTTC.

This chain connects TRBV28 to TRBJ2-5; 7 bases agree with TRBD1. Germline values: CDR1 MDHEN, CDR2 SYDVKM. This CDR3 has 13 amino acids. Losses at the gene ends were 10 bases for V and 2 bases for J; bases not matched to a gene: 7. CDR3 nucleotide sequence: TGTGCCACCCTGGACAGGCATCAAGAGACCCAGTACTTC. Amino acid sequence: CATLDRHQETQYF.

The chain has TRBV7-9 and TRBJ2-3; no definite D call. Germline CDR1 SEHNR, CDR2 FQNEAQ (reference sequence). The length of the CDR3 is 11 residues. The V gene lost 5 bases and the J gene lost 6 bases, with 6 bases spanning the gap. CDR3 DNA: TGTGCCAGCAGCCGAGAGGATACGCAGTATTTT. Translated: CASSREDTQYF.

V is TRBV6-6 and J is TRBJ2-2; a possible D gene is TRBD2 (5 bases). This CDR3 has 14 residues. CDR1 is MNHNY, CDR2 SVGAGI, per germline (reference sequence). V lost 8 bases, J lost 4 bases, and 14 bases lay in between. The CDR3 sequence: CASRGFTATGELFF. In nucleotides, the CDR3 is TGTGCCAGCCGGGGATTTACGGCCACCGGGGAGCTGTTTTTT.

J is TRBJ1-5 and V is TRBV6-5; 10 bases align to TRBD1. The V and J ends lost 7 bases and 4 bases, in that order; junction bases with no gene match: 7. Germline assignment: CDR1 MNHEY and CDR2 SVGAGI. The CDR3 totals 15 residues. CDR3 residues: CASKTDRGRNQPQHF. As DNA, the CDR3 is TGTGCCAGCAAAACCGACAGGGGGCGTAATCAGCCCCAGCATTTT.

V is TRBV2 and J is TRBJ1-5, with 7 bases matching TRBD1. CDR3 size: 15 residues. Germline CDR1 and CDR2: SNHLY and FYNNEI. The junction had 12 bases not matched to a gene; V was cut back by 5 bases and J by 8 bases. The CDR3: CASSLTTGIGKPQHF. Here the CDR3 DNA reads TGTGCCAGCAGTCTAACGACAGGGATAGGGAAGCCCCAGCATTTT.

In this sample, this clone turned up once. The gene calls are TRBV7-9 and TRBJ2-3; 8 nucleotides line up with TRBD2. V shed 4 bases, J shed 0 bases, and the junction held 6 bases outside the gene matches. Germline lookup yields CDR1 SEHNR and CDR2 FQNEAQ (reference sequence). CDR3 length: 16 amino acids. CDR3: CASSSPSGGSTDTQYF. CDR3 DNA sequence: TGTGCCAGCAGCTCACCCAGCGGGGGTAGCACAGATACGCAGTATTTT.

This clone has only a few counts. The CDR3 spells CAISGQVNYGYTF. The CDR3 DNA sequence: TGTGCCATCAGCGGACAGGTGAACTATGGCTACACCTTC. The gene calls are TRBV10-3 and TRBJ1-2, with 7 positions matching TRBD1. CDR3 size: 13 residues. The germline gives CDR1 ENHRY, CDR2 SYGVKD. Trimming took 6 bases from V and 2 from J; bases not matched to a gene: 3.

The table lists this clone with a count of one. The chain combines TRBV9 with TRBJ1-1, with a tentative D call TRBD1 (5 bases). In germline, CDR1 is SGDLS, CDR2 YYNGEE. The germline V and J ends were trimmed by 0 bases and 1 base, with 22 bases remaining between them. The CDR3 sequence is 19 residues long. The CDR3 DNA sequence: TGTGCCAGCAGCGTAGATTTTACCGGAGGGGTAGGATCGAACACTGAAGCTTTCTTT. Translated: CASSVDFTGGVGSNTEAFF.

V gene TRBV7-9 combines with J gene TRBJ2-2, with 7 positions matching TRBD2. V gave up 7 bases and J gave up 6 bases; unmatched junction bases: 11. The V gene's germline CDR1 is SEHNR and CDR2 FQNEAQ (reference sequence). CDR3 size: 15 residues. The CDR3 protein is CASTPGGSDAGELFF. In DNA form, the CDR3 reads TGTGCCAGCACCCCCGGCGGGAGTGACGCCGGGGAGCTGTTTTTT.